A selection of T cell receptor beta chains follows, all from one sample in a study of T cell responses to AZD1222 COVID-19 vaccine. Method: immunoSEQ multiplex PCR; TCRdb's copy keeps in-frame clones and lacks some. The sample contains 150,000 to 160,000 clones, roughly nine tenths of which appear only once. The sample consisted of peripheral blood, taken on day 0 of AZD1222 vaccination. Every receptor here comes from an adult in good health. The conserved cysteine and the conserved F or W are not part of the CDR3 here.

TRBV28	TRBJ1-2	ASKQRGGYT
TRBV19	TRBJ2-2	ASSMPGRRTGELF
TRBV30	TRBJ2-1	AWKGFRNEQF
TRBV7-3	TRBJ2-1	ASSLNSGRGNEQF
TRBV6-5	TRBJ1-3	ASSNGGSYRNTIY
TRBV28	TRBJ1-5	ASNTGRNQPQH
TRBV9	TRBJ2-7	ASSVGGDRYEQY
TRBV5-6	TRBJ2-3	ASSASRGAEGTQY
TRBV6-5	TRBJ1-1	ASSYGTGEKRGAF
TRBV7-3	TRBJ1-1	ASSLGTEAF
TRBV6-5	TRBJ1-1	ASGLQSLNTEAF
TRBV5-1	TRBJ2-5	ASSDSGQETQY
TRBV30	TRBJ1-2	ASAWDRGRKGYT
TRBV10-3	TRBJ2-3	AISDPGGSGDTQY
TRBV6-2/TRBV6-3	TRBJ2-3	ASSWVGADTQY
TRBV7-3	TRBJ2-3	ASRSGASTDTQY
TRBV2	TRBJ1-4	ASIRGSNEKLF
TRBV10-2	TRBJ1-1	ASSEGRGVFEAF
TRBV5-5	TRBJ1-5	ASSLGLNVGNQPQH
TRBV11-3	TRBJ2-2	ASSLGLAGGTGELF
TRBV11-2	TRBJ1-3	ASSFGRSSGNTIY
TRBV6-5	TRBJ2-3	ASTKSGPLGHTQY
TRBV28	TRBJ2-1	ASSFRSSGIYNEQF
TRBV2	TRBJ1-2	ASSPSRQGDYT
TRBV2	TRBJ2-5	ASDPVGETQY
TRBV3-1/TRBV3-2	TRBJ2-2	ASSQSLQGVVELF
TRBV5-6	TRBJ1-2	ASSLWGLEGADYGYT
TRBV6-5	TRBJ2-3	ASSYSITLRTDTQY